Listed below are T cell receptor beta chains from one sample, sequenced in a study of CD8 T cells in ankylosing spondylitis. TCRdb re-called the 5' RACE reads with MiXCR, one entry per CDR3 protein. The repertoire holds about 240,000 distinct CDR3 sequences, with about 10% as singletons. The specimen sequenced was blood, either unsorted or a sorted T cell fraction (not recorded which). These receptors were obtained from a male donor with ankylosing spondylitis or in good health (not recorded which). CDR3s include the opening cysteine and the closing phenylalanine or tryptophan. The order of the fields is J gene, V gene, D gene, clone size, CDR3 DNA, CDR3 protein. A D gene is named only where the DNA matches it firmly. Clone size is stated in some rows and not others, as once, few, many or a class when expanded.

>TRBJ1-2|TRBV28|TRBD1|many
TGTGCCAGCAGTTTGACAGGGGCTATAAAAAACTATGGCTACACCTTC
CASSLTGAIKNYGYTF
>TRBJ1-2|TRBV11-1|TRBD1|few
TGTGCCAGCAGTGAACCGGGACAGCTTTACACCTTC
CASSEPGQLYTF
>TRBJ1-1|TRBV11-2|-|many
TGTGCCAGCAGCAACACAGGCCTCATGAACACTGAAGCTTTCTTT
CASSNTGLMNTEAFF
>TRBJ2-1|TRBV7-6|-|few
TGTGCCAGCAGCTTAGTCTCTAGCTTGCTATACAATGAGCAGTTCTTC
CASSLVSSLLYNEQFF
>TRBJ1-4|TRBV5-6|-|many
TGTGCCAGCAGCTTGCTTGCTAATGAAAAACTGTTTTTT
CASSLLANEKLFF
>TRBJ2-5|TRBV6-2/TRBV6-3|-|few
TGTGCCAGCAGTTACAGGACGGCACAAGAGACCCAGTACTTC
CASSYRTAQETQYF
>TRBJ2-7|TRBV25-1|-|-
TGTGCCAGCAGCCCGAAGGGGGGGAGAACAGGGGGATACGAGCAGTACTTC
CASSPKGGRTGGYEQYF
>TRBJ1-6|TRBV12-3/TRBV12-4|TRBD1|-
TGTGCCAGCAGTCAACGACCCAACAGGGGTAATTCACCCCTCCACTTT
CASSQRPNRGNSPLHF
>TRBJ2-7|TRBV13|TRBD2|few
TGTGCCAGCAGCCCTACCCATAGCGGGAGTGGCTACGAGCAGTACTTC
CASSPTHSGSGYEQYF
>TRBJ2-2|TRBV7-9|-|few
TGTGCCAGCAGCTTAGCGAGTCCTAGTTCGAACACCGGGGAGCTGTTTTTT
CASSLASPSSNTGELFF
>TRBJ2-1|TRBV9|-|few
TGTGCCAGCAGCCCCCTTTCTGGGGGCTCGAATGAGCAGTTCTTC
CASSPLSGGSNEQFF
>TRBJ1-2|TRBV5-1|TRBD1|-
TGCGCCAGCACCCCCGGGACAGGGGTCTATGGCTACACCTTC
CASTPGTGVYGYTF
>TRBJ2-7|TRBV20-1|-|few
TGCAGTGCTAGAGCGGCAGGAATTAAAGGCGAGCAGTACTTC
CSARAAGIKGEQYF
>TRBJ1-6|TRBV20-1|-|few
TGCAGTGCTAGGGACGGCGAAGGTGCTGGAAATTCACCCCTCCACTTT
CSARDGEGAGNSPLHF
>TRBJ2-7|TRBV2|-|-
TGTGCCAGCAGTTCCGTTTATTCTTCCCGGGGCGAGCAGTACTTC
CASSSVYSSRGEQYF
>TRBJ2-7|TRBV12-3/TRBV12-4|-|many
TGTGCCAGCAGCGCGTCCGTCTCCTACGAGCAGTACTTC
CASSASVSYEQYF
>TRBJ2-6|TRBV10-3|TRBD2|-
TGTGCCACGGGAGGTACTTCTGGGGCCAACGTCCTGACTTTC
CATGGTSGANVLTF
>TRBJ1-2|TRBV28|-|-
TGTGCCAGCAACCGGGGTCGTTTGGGCTACACCTTC
CASNRGRLGYTF
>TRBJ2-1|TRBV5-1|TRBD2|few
TGCGCCAGCAGCCCCCCTTATGGACTAGCGGGTGTTCCCCCCAATGAGCAGTTCTTC
CASSPPYGLAGVPPNEQFF
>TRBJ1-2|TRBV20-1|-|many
TGCAGTGCTAGTAACGCCGTCAACTATGGCTACACCTTC
CSASNAVNYGYTF
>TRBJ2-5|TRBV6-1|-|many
TGTGCCAGCAGTCAAGCCGGGGGCCAAGAGACCCAGTACTTC
CASSQAGGQETQYF
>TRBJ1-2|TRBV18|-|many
TGTGCCAGCTCACTAGCCTGGGAGAACTATGGCTACACCTTC
CASSLAWENYGYTF
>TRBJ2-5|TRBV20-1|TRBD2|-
TGCTGTGCTTCGGGCACCGGGGCGGGGGGCGATCAAGAGACCCAGTACTTC
CCASGTGAGGDQETQYF
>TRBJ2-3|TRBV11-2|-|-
TGTGCCAGCAGCTTAGGCAGAACTAGCACAGATACGCAGTATTTT
CASSLGRTSTDTQYF
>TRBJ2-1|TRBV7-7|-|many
TGTGCCAGCAGCTCGGGGAGGAGCACTAATGAGCAGTTCTTC
CASSSGRSTNEQFF
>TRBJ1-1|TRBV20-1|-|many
TGCAGTGCTAGTGGGGAGGGAGGCGAGTTAGCTTTCTTT
CSASGEGGELAFF
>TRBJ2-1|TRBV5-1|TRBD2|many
TGCGCCAGCAGCTTGGGATCTAGCGGGAGTGGCAATGAGCAGTTCTTC
CASSLGSSGSGNEQFF
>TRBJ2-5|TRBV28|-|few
TGTGCCAGCAGTAACGCAGGCCAAGAGACCCAGTACTTC
CASSNAGQETQYF
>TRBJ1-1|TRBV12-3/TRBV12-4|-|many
TGTGCCAGCACCACGGGGGGCACTGAAGCTTTCTTT
CASTTGGTEAFF
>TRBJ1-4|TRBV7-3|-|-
TGTGCCAGCAGCGCCGGATCCATGGGAAAACTGTTTTTT
CASSAGSMGKLFF
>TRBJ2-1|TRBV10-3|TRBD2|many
TGTGCCATCAGGGGATCTAGCGGGGGGGGTTTAAGCTCCTACAATGAGCAGTTCTTC
CAIRGSSGGGLSSYNEQFF
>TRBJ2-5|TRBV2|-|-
TGTGCCAGCAAGGGAGTGCTAGGGACCCAGTACTTC
CASKGVLGTQYF
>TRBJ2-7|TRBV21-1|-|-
TGTGCCAGCCAACAGGGGCTTGATTGCGACGAGCAGTACTTC
CASQQGLDCDEQYF
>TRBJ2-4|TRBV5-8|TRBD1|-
TGTGCCAGCAGCACCAATTTAGGGACAGTAGCCAAAAACATTCAGTACTTC
CASSTNLGTVAKNIQYF
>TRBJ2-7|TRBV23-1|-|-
TGTGCCAGCAGCTTAGTACGAGGCGAGCAGTACTTC
CASSLVRGEQYF
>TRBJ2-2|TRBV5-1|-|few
TGCGCCAGCAGCTTGGTGCCGACGGACGCGAACACCGGGGAGCTGTTTTTT
CASSLVPTDANTGELFF